The sequence of this T cell receptor beta chain was determined in a study of tissue T cells after allogeneic stem cell transplantation. Study-wide findings and caveats: Only a limited share of tissue TCRs appeared in blood or spleen. Shared clones across patients were few; motif clustering revealed tissue-specific shared signatures. Some tissue clones might be persisting host cells; their alloreactivity or antigen specificity was not determined.

Time point given: mouse harvest day 7 after allogeneic transplant. Tail vein injection delivered 10^7 T-cell-depleted bone marrow cells and 10^6 splenic CD5+ T cells. Tissues came from B6→BALB/c major-mismatch GVHD mice at day 7 or 14. The assay was immunoSEQ multiplex PCR, and TCRdb's table has in-frame clones only and misses some. The sample holds more than 2,000 clones; roughly 55% are singletons and the top ten take roughly 25%. The CDR3 covers 14 residues. Germline V gives CDR1 LGHNA, CDR2 YSYQKL. Germline trimming cut 0 bases from V and 6 bases from J; bases unmatched to any gene: 3. This clone was counted a single time. The antigen is undetermined. The germline and genes are mouse ones. The CDR3 is cut off 1 residue early in the read; its end comes from the germline J gene.

The V call is TRBV2, the J call TRBJ2-5; 7 bases are a match to TRBD2. Sequenced input: spleen. This receptor was obtained from a female BALB/c mouse given C57BL/6 T cells with graft-versus-host disease after an allogeneic hematopoietic cell transplant. The CDR3 DNA, read in part, is TGTGCCAGCAGCCAAGACTGGGGGAGGGACACCCAGTAC. It is translated as CASSQDWGRDTQY. The full CDR3 is CASSQDWGRDTQYF.